The 9 T cell receptor beta chains below all came from one sample that was sequenced in a study of blood T cells in healthy people across ages (dated by TCRdb to the mid-2010s). The library was obtained by 5' RACE. TCRdb lists the instrument as Illumina HiSeq 2500. A second PCR of about 6 to 11 cycles was run with a J-beta primer mix and a sample-barcoded 5' primer. TCRdb handled the public reads itself, with Q25 trimming in fastp and clone calling in MiXCR, and kept productive beta chains. For every CDR3 protein sequence, its rows merge into one entry that carries the most common genes and DNA. Within this sample are 800,000 to 900,000 distinct CDR3 sequences, with 55% to 65% of them counted one time only. Approximately 30% of the sample belongs to the ten largest clones. The sequencing sample was made of blood. The origin of the receptors is a man aged 25 to 45 in good health.

The V and J genes are TRBV29-1 and TRBJ2-3, with 8 bases lining up with TRBD1. The CDR3 runs 12 residues. Trimming at V came to 7 bases and at J to 6 bases, leaving 6 bases not matched to a gene. Germline V gives CDR1 SQVTM, CDR2 ANQGSEA. CDR3 DNA sequence: TGCAGCGCCTGGACAGGGCCCGATACGCAGTATTTT. This gives the protein CSAWTGPDTQYF.

This clonotype was seen only a few times. The chain links TRBV7-9 to TRBJ2-5, with 12 bases fitting TRBD1. The CDR3 loop spans 16 amino acids. V lost 5 bases and J lost 1; bases outside the gene matches: 5. CDR1 is SEHNR, CDR2 FQNEAQ, per germline (reference sequence). The CDR3 DNA follows: TGTGCCAGCAGCAAGGGACAGGGGGCGGTCCAAGAGACCCAGTACTTC. This sequence encodes CASSKGQGAVQETQYF.

The chain recombines TRBV7-9 with TRBJ1-1; D perhaps matches TRBD1 (6 bases). V lost 5 bases and J lost 10, with 17 bases in between. From germline, CDR1 is SEHNR and CDR2 FQNEAQ (reference sequence). This CDR3 comprises 13 residues. The CDR3 is CASSREGRGTAFF. In DNA form, the CDR3 reads TGTGCCAGCAGCCGTGAGGGCAGGGGAACAGCTTTCTTT.

The gene calls are TRBV5-1 and TRBJ2-1; possible D gene TRBD2, 6 bases. Trimming left V 0 bases short and J 6 bases short, with 16 bases between. CDR3 length: 16 amino acids. Germline CDR1 is SGHRS and CDR2 is YFSETQ. The CDR3 loop is CASSLAGDGAVNEQFF. The CDR3 DNA reads as TGCGCCAGCAGCTTGGCGGGGGACGGGGCCGTCAATGAGCAGTTCTTC.

The chain couples TRBV6-5 to TRBJ2-4, with D unresolved. Near its end, the DNA agrees better with TRBJ2-5, so the J call may be wrong. The CDR3 has 12 amino acids. Germline CDR1 and CDR2: MNHEY and SVGAGI. The chain's CDR3 is CASSSSHETQYF. CDR3 DNA sequence: TGTGCCAGCAGTAGCAGCCACGAGACCCAGTACTTC.

This clonotype was counted between two and nine times. The CDR3 is CASKGSNIQYF. The DNA for the CDR3 is TGTGCCAGCAAGGGCTCAAACATTCAGTACTTC. The rearrangement uses TRBV12-3 or TRBV12-4 and TRBJ2-4, with unresolved D. The CDR3 loop spans 11 amino acids. V lost 7 bases and J 6 bases, leaving 7 bases between the germline ends.

This clonotype was seen repeatedly, ten times or more. J is TRBJ2-7 and V is TRBV27; 8 bases line up with TRBD2. There are 14 residues in the CDR3. With 0 bases clipped from V and 4 bases from J, the junction kept 2 bases outside the gene matches. Germline V lookup: CDR1 MNHEY, CDR2 SMNVEV (reference sequence). Here the CDR3 DNA reads TGTGCCAGCAGTTTATCAGGCGGGGGGTACGAGCAGTACTTC. Its translation is CASSLSGGGYEQYF.

This clonotype was seen a handful of times. The chain is built from TRBV29-1 and TRBJ2-4; weak D call: TRBD2 (6 bases). The assigned J gene may be wrong: the sequence end matches TRBJ2-7 better. Per germline, CDR1 SQVTM and CDR2 ANQGSEA. The length of the CDR3 is 15 residues. This CDR3 is CSVDDWQEGMYEQYF. CDR3 sequence (DNA): TGCAGCGTTGATGATTGGCAGGAGGGAATGTACGAGCAGTACTTC.

A note on this clonotype: A read error may account for a junction end that differs from germline. The J gene is TRBJ1-2, the V gene TRBV27; D not resolved. The CDR3 runs 11 residues. Per the germline V gene, CDR1 is MNHEY and CDR2 is SMNVEV (reference sequence). CDR3 loop: CAGSPGVGYTF. The CDR3 DNA sequence: TGTGCCGGCAGTCCCGGGGTTGGCTACACCTTC.